One sample yielded the 9 T cell receptor beta chains listed below, sequenced in a study of identical twins (dated by TCRdb to between 2015 and 2016). The method was 5' RACE. Sequencing was performed on an Illumina HiSeq 2000. The public reads were reprocessed in TCRdb via fastp at Q25 and MiXCR, keeping in-frame beta chains. Rows are unified per CDR3 protein, each entry keeping the most common DNA and genes. This sample lists around 680,000 distinct CDR3 sequences; about 9.4% were detected once. Roughly 0.9% of the sample lies in the top ten. This same sample was also part of a study on yellow fever vaccine responses in identical twins.

The sequenced material came from PBMCs. The receptor set was obtained from a woman aged 18-29 years in good health.

Ten or more counts support this clonotype. This chain joins TRBV4-1 and TRBJ2-1; 7 bases align to TRBD1. The V gene end was trimmed by 1 base and the J gene end by 5 bases; junction bases not matched to a gene: 2. The germline V gene encodes CDR1 MGHRA and CDR2 YSYEKL. The CDR3 length is 14 residues. CDR3 nucleotides: TGCGCCAGCAGCCAAGGGGACAGAGACAATGAGCAGTTCTTC. Translating gives CASSQGDRDNEQFF.

About this clonotype itself: Without the conserved terminal phenylalanine or tryptophan, this CDR3 likely stems from a read error. The chain couples TRBV6-1 to TRBJ2-5; weak D call: TRBD1 (6 bases). The CDR3 consists of 16 residues. Germline loops: CDR1 MNHNS, CDR2 SASEGT. With 6 bases removed from V and 0 bases from J, the gap between germline ends came to 17 bases. In DNA form, the CDR3 reads TGTGCCAGCAGCCGCGGAACAGGGATTAACCAAGAGACCCAGTACTTA. Its protein product is CASSRGTGINQETQYL.

This clonotype was counted only a few times. This chain joins TRBV10-3 and TRBJ2-5; a weak D match, TRBD1 (6 bases). CDR1 is ENHRY and CDR2 is SYGVKD in the germline V gene. The CDR3 contains 12 residues. The CDR3 bases are TGTGCAATGGACAGAATCCAAGAGACCCAGTACTTC. This codes for CAMDRIQETQYF.

In its sample, this clonotype was seen a few times. This chain joins TRBV7-9 and TRBJ1-2; D gene ambiguous. Germline assignment: CDR1 SEHNR and CDR2 FQNEAQ (reference sequence). Trimming left V 6 bases short and J 8 bases short, with 13 bases between. The CDR3 is 12 amino acids. CDR3 nucleotides: TGTGCCAGCAGTCTGGACGAGGAGGGCTACACCTTC. It encodes CASSLDEEGYTF.

This clonotype was seen only a few times. The chain recombines TRBV5-6 with TRBJ2-1; no reliable D call. The germline CDR1 and CDR2 sequences are SGHDT and YYEEEE. V was trimmed by 3 bases and J by 0 bases, leaving 10 bases between them. This CDR3 contains 15 residues. The CDR3 DNA follows: TGTGCCAGCAGCTCCCAGTCCGGCTCCTACAATGAGCAGTTCTTC. Protein sequence: CASSSQSGSYNEQFF.

This clonotype was found many times. V gene TRBV5-1 combines with J gene TRBJ2-7, with TRBD2 matching over 13 bases. The CDR3 runs 16 residues. V lost 4 bases and J lost 2; bases outside the gene matches: 6. CDR1 and CDR2 (germline): SGHRS, YFSETQ. CDR3 region: CASSQRTSGSTYEQYF. CDR3 coding DNA: TGCGCCAGCAGCCAAAGGACTAGCGGGAGCACCTACGAGCAGTACTTC.

This clonotype was counted between two and nine times. The CDR3 DNA is TGCAGTGCTACCCGGGAGGTACGGACAGATACGCAGTATTTT. Its translation is CSATREVRTDTQYF. The V gene is TRBV20-1, the J gene TRBJ2-3; TRBD2 agrees at 7 bases. This CDR3 region has 14 residues. Germline V lookup: CDR1 DFQATT, CDR2 SNEGSKA (reference sequence). V trimming: 4 bases; J trimming: 3 bases; junction bases outside the gene matches: 7.

This chain connects TRBV3-1 to TRBJ2-1, with 7 bases lining up with TRBD2. This CDR3 comprises 16 residues. The V gene end was trimmed by 1 base and the J gene end by 6 bases; junction bases not matched to a gene: 9. The germline V gene has CDR1 LGHDT and CDR2 YNNKEL (reference sequence). CDR3 sequence (DNA): TGTGCCAGCAGCCAAGTCCTAGCGGACCCCTCCAATGAGCAGTTCTTC. Amino acids: CASSQVLADPSNEQFF.

This clonotype was seen at least ten times. The genes are TRBV20-1 and TRBJ2-1, with a tentative D call TRBD1 (5 bases). The germline CDR1 and CDR2 sequences are DFQATT and SNEGSKA (reference sequence). The CDR3 length is 16 residues. Between the trimmed V and J ends, which lost 0 bases and 4 bases, there was a span of 16 bases. Here the CDR3 DNA reads TGCAGTGCTAGAGATTTGGTAGGGGTCGAATACAATGAGCAGTTCTTC. It translates to CSARDLVGVEYNEQFF.